Shown below are 21 T cell receptor beta chains from a single sample sequenced in a study of T cell responses to AZD1222 COVID-19 vaccine. TCRdb keeps only in-frame clones here, not all; method: immunoSEQ multiplex PCR. The sample has about 120,000 clones, 90% seen once. The sequencing here drew on peripheral blood, taken on day 0 of MenACWY control vaccination. The receptors were sampled from an adult in good health.

This chain links TRBV5-6 with TRBJ1-1; D remains unclear. The CDR3 runs to 13 residues. V was pared by 4 bases and J by 0 bases, with 7 bases between. Germline CDR1 is SGHDT and CDR2 is YYEEEE. CDR3 DNA: TGTGCCAGCAGCCTCAACGTGAACACTGAAGCTTTCTTT. Its protein product is CASSLNVNTEAFF. The full variable domain, completed using reference TRBV5-6 and TRBJ1-1, is DAGVTQSPTHLIKTRGQQVTLRCSPKSGHDTVSWYQQALGQGPQFIFQYYEEEERQRGNFPDRFSGHQFPNYSSELNVNALLLGDSALYLCASSLNVNTEAFFGQGTRLTVV.

The chain links TRBV29-1 to TRBJ2-5, with D perhaps TRBD1 (6 bases). V shed 5 bases and J shed 1 base, with 17 bases lying between them. CDR1 is SQVTM and CDR2 is ANQGSEA in the germline V gene. The CDR3 totals 15 residues. The CDR3 loop is CSVSPGTSFQETQYF. The CDR3 DNA reads TGCAGCGTTAGTCCCGGGACATCTTTCCAAGAGACCCAGTACTTC.

V usage is TRBV28 and J usage is TRBJ2-5; TRBD2 matches at 8 bases. V trimming: 7 bases; J trimming: 4 bases; junction bases outside the gene matches: 5. Germline V gene data show CDR1 as MDHEN and CDR2 as SYDVKM. The CDR3 spans 13 residues. The CDR3 DNA sequence: TGTGCCAGCATAGGACGGGGGGGAGAGACCCAGTACTTC. It encodes CASIGRGGETQYF.

The chain links TRBV24-1 to TRBJ1-5, with 8 bases lining up with TRBD1. The junction had 4 bases not matched to a gene; V was cut back by 3 bases and J by 4 bases. The CDR3 totals 15 residues. Germline V gene sequence: CDR1 KGHDR, CDR2 SFDVKD. The CDR3 DNA reads as TGTGCCACCAGTGATCGGACAGGGAGTAATCAGCCCCAGCATTTT. Translating gives CATSDRTGSNQPQHF.

The CDR3 sequence is CASSLESGAVFGYTF. As DNA, the CDR3 is TGTGCCAGCAGCTTAGAGAGTGGGGCGGTCTTTGGCTACACCTTC. This chain joins TRBV11-2 and TRBJ1-2; D might be TRBD1 (5 bases). The CDR3 runs to 15 residues. Trimming stripped 0 bases from V and 7 bases from J, with 15 bases between. CDR1 is SGHAT and CDR2 is FQNNGV in the germline V gene.

The chain employs TRBV6-4 and TRBJ1-1; TRBD1 might be the D (5 bases). The V end lost 7 bases, the J end lost 1 base, and 13 bases lay between the germline ends. The CDR3 is made up of 14 amino acids. The germline V gene has CDR1 MRHNA and CDR2 SNTAGT. CDR3: CASILDRENTEAFF. The DNA of the CDR3 is TGTGCCAGCATCCTAGACAGAGAGAACACTGAAGCTTTCTTT.

The sample holds one count of this clone. The chain has TRBV7-2 and TRBJ1-6; weak D call: TRBD1 (5 bases). The germline V gene encodes CDR1 SGHTA and CDR2 FQGNSA. The CDR3 length is 16 residues. V lost 0 bases and J lost 9, with 15 bases in between. CDR3 sequence: CASSLAPRASRSPLHF. The CDR3 DNA reads as TGTGCCAGCAGCTTAGCTCCCAGGGCTTCTCGTTCACCCCTCCACTTT.

The rearrangement links TRBV19 to TRBJ2-3; 14 bases fit TRBD2. Looked up from germline, CDR1 is LNHDA and CDR2 is SQIVND (reference sequence). Trimming removed 6 bases from V and 7 bases from J; junction bases left unmatched: 9. This CDR3 region has 16 residues. CDR3 bases: TGTGCCAGTAGCGGACTAGCGGGAGGAGTTGAGAATACGCAGTATTTT. Its translation: CASSGLAGGVENTQYF.

The chain uses TRBV19 and TRBJ1-2; possibly TRBD1 for D (5 bases). The CDR3 loop spans 12 amino acids. The V gene's germline CDR1 is LNHDA and CDR2 SQIVND (reference sequence). Trimming left V 9 bases short and J 4 bases short, with 12 bases between. The CDR3 spells CASRAGVYGYTF. DNA of the CDR3: TGTGCCAGCCGGGCGGGGGTCTATGGCTACACCTTC.

The chain joins TRBV7-6 to TRBJ2-3; D is uncertain. CDR1 is SGHVS and CDR2 is FNYEAQ in the germline V gene. The V gene lost 5 bases and the J gene lost 5 bases, with 11 bases spanning the gap. The CDR3 extends over 13 amino acids. CDR3 amino acids: CASSPPLGDTQYF. In DNA form, the CDR3 reads TGTGCCAGCAGCCCGCCCCTGGGAGATACGCAGTATTTT. Filled out from reference TRBV7-6 and TRBJ2-3, the complete variable domain reads GAGVSQSPRYKVTKRGQDVALRCDPISGHVSLYWYRQALGQGPEFLTYFNYEAQQDKSGLPNDRFSAERPEGSISTLTIQRTEQRDSAMYRCASSPPLGDTQYFGPGTRLTVL.

The chain uses TRBV27 and TRBJ1-6; 7 bases are a match to TRBD1. Unmatched junction bases numbered 17, after V lost 6 bases and J lost 15 bases. From germline, CDR1 is MNHEY and CDR2 SMNVEV (reference sequence). The CDR3 contains 15 residues. DNA for the CDR3: TGTGCCAGCAGCCACCGGGACAGAGGGGAAGCGTACCTCCACTTT. Residues: CASSHRDRGEAYLHF.

The chain has TRBV7-8 and TRBJ1-5; TRBD1 might be the D (5 bases). Germline V lookup: CDR1 SGHVS, CDR2 FQNEAQ. The CDR3 sequence is 15 residues long. Trimming stripped 0 bases from V and 7 bases from J, with 13 bases between. CDR3 nucleotide sequence: TGTGCCAGCAGCTTAGCGCTCTGGGGCAGCCAGCCCCAGCATTTT. Translating it yields CASSLALWGSQPQHF.

The chain carries TRBV11-3 and TRBJ2-3; the match to TRBD2 covers 8 bases. V shed 5 bases, J shed 2 bases, and the junction held 18 bases outside the gene matches. Germline loops: CDR1 SGHNT, CDR2 YENEEA. This CDR3 contains 19 residues. The CDR3 DNA reads TGTGCCAGCAGCCCCGACCCCGTGAGCGGGAGTGAAGACACAGATACGCAGTATTTT. Amino acid sequence: CASSPDPVSGSEDTDTQYF.

V usage is TRBV28 and J usage is TRBJ1-2; no firm D call. The V gene's germline CDR1 is MDHEN and CDR2 SYDVKM. Trimming pared 3 bases from V and 0 bases from J, leaving 5 bases between. CDR3 length: 13 amino acids. DNA of the CDR3: TGTGCCAGCAGTTTCGGGTCTAACTATGGCTACACCTTC. Protein product: CASSFGSNYGYTF.

The chain carries TRBV5-1 and TRBJ1-2, with TRBD1 matching 9 bases. Germline V lookup: CDR1 SGHRS, CDR2 YFSETQ. This CDR3 is 15 amino acids long. V trimming: 4 bases; J trimming: 4 bases; junction bases outside the gene matches: 8. CDR3 coding DNA: TGCGCCAGCAGCGAAGGACAGGGGTCTCGCTATGGCTACACCTTC. Protein product: CASSEGQGSRYGYTF.

V usage is TRBV5-5 and J usage is TRBJ2-2; maybe TRBD1 (6 bases). Trimming removed 0 bases from V and 5 bases from J, with 14 bases in between. The CDR3 loop spans 16 amino acids. The germline V gene has CDR1 SGHKS and CDR2 YYEKEE (reference sequence). CDR3 nucleotide sequence: TGTGCCAGCAGCTTGGCACAGGGTTCGCGGACCGGGGAGCTGTTTTTT. This sequence encodes CASSLAQGSRTGELFF.

The chain combines TRBV19 with TRBJ1-2; D ambiguous. CDR3 length: 13 amino acids. Germline CDR1 and CDR2: LNHDA and SQIVND (reference sequence). Deletions cut 7 bases from V and 1 base from J, with 10 bases between. As DNA, the CDR3 is TGTGCCAGTACCCCGGACCGTAACTATGGCTACACCTTC. The encoded protein is CASTPDRNYGYTF. Filled out from reference TRBV19 and TRBJ1-2, the complete variable domain reads DGGITQSPKYLFRKEGQNVTLSCEQNLNHDAMYWYRQDPGQGLRLIYYSQIVNDFQKGDIAEGYSVSREKKESFPLTVTSAQKNPTAFYLCASTPDRNYGYTFGSGTRLTVV.

This clone came up once. J is TRBJ1-2 and V is TRBV20-1; D possibly corresponds to TRBD1 (5 bases). Per germline, CDR1 DFQATT and CDR2 SNEGSKA (reference sequence). Trimming stripped 6 bases from V and 7 bases from J, with 12 bases between. This CDR3 comprises 11 residues. The CDR3 protein is CSARGLVGYTF. The DNA for the CDR3 is TGCAGTGCGAGGGGCCTTGTTGGCTACACCTTC.

The gene calls are TRBV3-1 (or the pseudogene TRBV3-2) and TRBJ1-6, with a weak D call TRBD1 (5 bases). CDR1 and CDR2 (germline): LGHDT, YNNKEL (reference sequence). The CDR3 has 18 amino acids. Trimming shortened V by 1 base and J by 3 bases, and 16 bases separated the two germline ends. This chain's CDR3 is CASSQGGMRGLYNSPLHF. In DNA, the CDR3 is TGTGCCAGCAGCCAAGGTGGTATGAGGGGCCTCTATAATTCACCCCTCCACTTT.

The sample holds one count of this clone. The rearrangement links TRBV7-9 to TRBJ1-4; D gene uncertain. Germline V CDR1 and CDR2: SEHNR, FQNEAQ (reference sequence). V lost 1 base and J 7 bases, leaving 13 bases between the germline ends. The CDR3 totals 15 residues. CDR3 amino acids: CASSLGAGPGEKLFF. DNA of the CDR3: TGTGCCAGCAGCTTAGGAGCAGGACCAGGTGAAAAACTGTTTTTT.

In its sample, this clone was seen once. The chain couples TRBV14 to TRBJ2-2, with D uncertain. The germline V and J ends were trimmed by 0 bases and 5 bases, with 13 bases remaining between them. CDR1 and CDR2 (germline): SGHDN, FVKESK. This CDR3 region has 16 residues. In nucleotides, the CDR3 is TGTGCCAGCAGCCAAGATTTTGGGCCTTTAACCGGGGAGCTGTTTTTT. Its translation is CASSQDFGPLTGELFF.